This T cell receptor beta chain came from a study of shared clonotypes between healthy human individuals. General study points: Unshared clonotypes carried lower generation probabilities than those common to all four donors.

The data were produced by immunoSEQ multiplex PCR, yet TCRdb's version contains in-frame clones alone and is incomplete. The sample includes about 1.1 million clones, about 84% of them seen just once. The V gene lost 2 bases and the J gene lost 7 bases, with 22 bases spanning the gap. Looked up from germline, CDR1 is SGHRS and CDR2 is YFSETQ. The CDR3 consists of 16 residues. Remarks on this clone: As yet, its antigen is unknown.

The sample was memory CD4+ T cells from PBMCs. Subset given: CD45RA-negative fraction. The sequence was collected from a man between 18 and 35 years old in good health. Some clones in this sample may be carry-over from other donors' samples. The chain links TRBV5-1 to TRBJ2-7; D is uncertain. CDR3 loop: CASSFSPPPVDREQYF. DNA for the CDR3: TGCGCCAGCAGCTTCTCGCCCCCCCCAGTGGATCGGGAGCAGTACTTC.